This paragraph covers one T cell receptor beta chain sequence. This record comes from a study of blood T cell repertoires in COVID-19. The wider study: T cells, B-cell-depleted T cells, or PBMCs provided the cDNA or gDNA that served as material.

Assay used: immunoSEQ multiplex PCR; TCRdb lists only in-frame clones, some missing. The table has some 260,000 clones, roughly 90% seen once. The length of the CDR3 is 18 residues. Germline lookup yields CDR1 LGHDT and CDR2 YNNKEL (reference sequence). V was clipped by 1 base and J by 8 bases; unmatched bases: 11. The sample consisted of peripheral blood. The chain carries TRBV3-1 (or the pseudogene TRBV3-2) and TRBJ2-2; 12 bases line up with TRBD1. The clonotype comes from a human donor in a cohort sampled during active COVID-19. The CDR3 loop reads CASSQGPGQGAGSGELFF. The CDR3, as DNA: TGTGCCAGCAGCCAAGGCCCGGGACAGGGGGCCGGGAGTGGGGAGCTGTTTTTT.